One sample yielded the 13 T cell receptor beta chains listed below, sequenced in a study of blood T cell repertoires in COVID-19. Measured with immunoSEQ multiplex PCR; TCRdb has only the in-frame clones, and not every one. Among approximately 170,000 clones, roughly four fifths were seen once, and the ten largest hold around 12%. Sequenced input: peripheral blood. Every receptor here comes from a woman aged 45-65 years with acute or convalescent COVID-19.

This clone is a singleton in its sample. The chain joins TRBV5-1 to TRBJ2-4; 7 nucleotides align to TRBD1. CDR3 length: 15 residues. Germline lookup yields CDR1 SGHRS and CDR2 YFSETQ. Trimming cost V 6 bases and J 0 bases; bases outside gene matches: 6. Here the CDR3 DNA reads TGCGCCAGCACCGGACAGGACTTAGCCAAAAACATTCAGTACTTC. It codes for CASTGQDLAKNIQYF.

CDR3 region: CASISFGQGPYGYTF. The CDR3 nucleotides read TGTGCCAGCATCAGTTTCGGACAGGGGCCTTATGGCTACACCTTC. V is TRBV2 and J is TRBJ1-2, with 9 bases matching TRBD1. The CDR3 sequence is 15 residues long. The V and J ends lost 7 bases and 5 bases, in that order; junction bases with no gene match: 11. Germline V lookup: CDR1 SNHLY, CDR2 FYNNEI.

This clone was detected once. This chain links TRBV5-1 with TRBJ2-3; 10 bases are shared with TRBD1. The CDR3 runs 15 residues. The junction had 6 bases not matched to a gene; V was cut back by 4 bases and J by 4 bases. CDR1 is SGHRS, CDR2 YFSETQ, per germline. The CDR3 DNA sequence: TGCGCCAGCAGCCGGGACAGGGGTTCGGCAGATACGCAGTATTTT. It is translated as CASSRDRGSADTQYF.

This rearrangement joins TRBV5-4 to TRBJ2-1; 7 nucleotides align to TRBD1. The ends lost 4 bases at V and 2 bases at J; junction bases unmatched: 6. Germline CDR1 reads SGHNT; CDR2 reads YYREEE (reference sequence). CDR3 length: 15 amino acids. CDR3 protein: CASSLGGSAYNEQFF. As DNA, the CDR3 is TGTGCCAGCAGCCTAGGGGGCAGCGCCTACAATGAGCAGTTCTTC.

This rearrangement joins TRBV19 to TRBJ1-5; D unresolved. CDR1 and CDR2 from the germline V gene are LNHDA and SQIVND (reference sequence). The length of the CDR3 is 15 residues. Trimming pared 2 bases from V and 0 bases from J, leaving 8 bases between. DNA for the CDR3: TGTGCCAGTAGTATAAGCCCCCCTAGCAATCAGCCCCAGCATTTT. Amino acids: CASSISPPSNQPQHF.

The rearrangement links TRBV18 to TRBJ2-2, with D tentatively TRBD2 (5 bases). Germline assignment: CDR1 KGHSH and CDR2 LQKENI. The V and J ends lost 3 bases and 6 bases respectively, with 17 bases between them. The CDR3 is 16 residues long. The CDR3 nucleotides read TGTGCCAGCTCACCCCGAGCGCAGGAGGTATCCGGGGAGCTGTTTTTT. It translates to CASSPRAQEVSGELFF. The full variable domain, rest sourced from reference TRBV18 and TRBJ2-2, is NAGVMQNPRHLVRRRGQEARLRCSPMKGHSHVYWYRQLPEEGLKFMVYLQKENIIDESGMPKERFSAEFPKEGPSILRIQQVVRGDSAAYFCASSPRAQEVSGELFFGEGSRLTVL.

This chain uses TRBV6-5 with TRBJ1-5, with 7 bases lining up with TRBD1. J gave up 7 bases and V 6 bases, and 12 bases lay outside the gene matches. Germline V gene data show CDR1 as MNHEY and CDR2 as SVGAGI. The CDR3 runs to 15 residues. CDR3 bases: TGTGCCAGCAGCCTTCATCGACAGGGCGGCCAGCCCCAGCATTTT. This gives the protein CASSLHRQGGQPQHF.

This clone has just one count. The chain is built from TRBV7-8 and TRBJ2-7; D is perhaps TRBD1 (5 bases). CDR1 is SGHVS and CDR2 is FQNEAQ in the germline V gene. V was shortened by 3 bases and J by 5 bases, with 17 bases between the two germline ends. The CDR3 is made up of 15 amino acids. CDR3 loop: CASSFRIGVFHEQYF. CDR3 sequence (DNA): TGTGCCAGCAGCTTTAGAATAGGGGTTTTCCACGAGCAGTACTTC.

This clone was found a few times. The chain employs TRBV18 and TRBJ1-3, with D maybe TRBD1 (6 bases). This CDR3 contains 13 residues. Trimming pared 6 bases from V and 2 bases from J, leaving 8 bases between. Germline CDR1 reads KGHSH; CDR2 reads LQKENI. CDR3 bases: TGTGCCAGCTCGTCAGGGGCTGGAAACACCATATATTTT. Protein product: CASSSGAGNTIYF. The entire variable domain, with the rest obtained from reference TRBV18 and TRBJ1-3, is as follows: NAGVMQNPRHLVRRRGQEARLRCSPMKGHSHVYWYRQLPEEGLKFMVYLQKENIIDESGMPKERFSAEFPKEGPSILRIQQVVRGDSAAYFCASSSGAGNTIYFGEGSWLTVV.

This clone was counted many times. The gene calls are TRBV2 and TRBJ1-6, with D unclear. This CDR3 region has 12 residues. V was trimmed by 4 bases and J by 6 bases, leaving 4 bases between them. From germline, CDR1 is SNHLY and CDR2 FYNNEI. CDR3 in DNA: TGTGCCAGCAGTGTCAGTAATTCACCCCTCCACTTT. Protein product: CASSVSNSPLHF.

This chain connects TRBV9 to TRBJ1-1, with D possibly being TRBD1 (5 bases). The CDR3 extends over 15 amino acids. CDR1 SGDLS and CDR2 YYNGEE come from the germline V gene. With 4 bases removed from V and 0 bases from J, the gap between germline ends came to 13 bases. CDR3 sequence (DNA): TGTGCCAGCAGCCCTGGAGGAGGGGTGAACACTGAAGCTTTCTTT. It codes for CASSPGGGVNTEAFF.

This clone has only one observation. The genes are TRBV28 and TRBJ2-6, with 8 bases lining up with TRBD1. Unmatched junction bases numbered 4, after V lost 5 bases and J lost 4 bases. The germline V gene encodes CDR1 MDHEN and CDR2 SYDVKM. The CDR3 is made up of 15 amino acids. The CDR3 region has the DNA TGTGCCAGCAGTCCGACAGGGGCAGGGGCCAACGTCCTGACTTTC. Translation gives CASSPTGAGANVLTF. Using reference TRBV28 and TRBJ2-6 for the parts outside the CDR3, the full variable domain is DVKVTQSSRYLVKRTGEKVFLECVQDMDHENMFWYRQDPGLGLRLIYFSYDVKMKEKGDIPEGYSVSREKKERFSLILESASTNQTSMYLCASSPTGAGANVLTFGAGSRLTVL.

The chain links TRBV19 to TRBJ1-6; a possible D gene is TRBD1 (6 bases). The V end was cut by 3 bases, the J end by 7 bases, with 10 bases between. The CDR3 length is 14 residues. The germline CDR1 and CDR2 sequences are LNHDA and SQIVND (reference sequence). CDR3 nucleotides: TGTGCCAGTAGTATGGGGGCACCGAATTCACCCCTCCACTTT. It translates to CASSMGAPNSPLHF.